This TCR beta chain was sequenced during a study of blood T cell repertoires in COVID-19 (dated by TCRdb to the early 2020s). For the wider study: Collaborator samples came from the United States, Italy and Spain and covered acute and convalescent phases of COVID-19. The samples were drawn from the first 160 participants of the ongoing ImmuneRACE study and from 1,254 subjects provided by 6 global collaborators. Subjects who had been exposed to COVID-19, were actively infected with it, or had recovered from it provided the deeply sampled blood TCRbeta repertoires that made up the dataset. The prospective study material was composed of cDNA or gDNA derived from T cells, B-cell-depleted T cells, or PBMCs. Nearly every sample came with metadata listing a de-identified subject ID, COVID-19 status, age in years and sex. A freely available public database, intended as a resource for researchers studying the immune response to SARS-CoV-2, is where the repertoires were released. Where available, HLA class I and class II types were taken from metadata supplied by the sample provider and were not determined by assay-based typing. Overall study outcomes, separate from this receptor: How much clinical and demographic metadata was included differed by source and by participant, and the metadata was provided uncurated.

The CDR3 goes from the cysteine to the phenylalanine over 14 residues. CDR3 DNA is the only sequence kept; it has 42 bases, read in frame from the first base. Looking up the germline V gene (reference sequence) yields CDR1 DFQATT and CDR2 SNEGSKA. Trimming costs V 3 bases and J 3 bases, and their ends lie 11 bases apart. Collaborating institutions collected whole blood in K2EDTA tubes following their own protocols. For TCRbeta analysis, collaborators shipped samples as frozen whole blood, isolated PBMCs, or DNA extracted from either of those sample types. In this sample, this clone turned up once. Its cognate antigen has yet to be identified. Base quality data are lacking; no much larger clone is found one base away. TCRbeta CDR3 regions were amplified from genomic DNA by means of the immunoSEQ Assay, a bias-controlled multiplex PCR. The study's own analysis went as follows. The number of nucleated cells in each sample was estimated by amplification of reference gene primers within the assay. Sequence reads were collapsed and filtered to measure the absolute abundance of every unique TCRbeta CDR3 rearrangement. Productive Simpson clonality was computed per sample as the square root of Simpson's diversity index over productive rearrangements. The table comes from immuneACCESS by way of TCRdb, which keeps in-frame sequences with V and J called. Part of the clones is missing from these tables; in studies checked, under half for an unresolved V gene and the rest for unknown reasons. The V and J calls and clone size come from that table; D and trimming were worked out from the DNA. Within this sample are around 20,000 clones, with roughly 90% of them counted one time only. In total, the top ten clones hold about 8.3% of the sample.

The TCR comes from a human donor in a cohort sampled during active COVID-19. The donor label of this sample is uncertain. Sequencing was carried out using peripheral blood. Rearrangement joined TRBV20-1 to TRBJ1-4; the D segment cannot be called with confidence. The CDR3 protein: CSASVAGANEKLFF. In nucleotides, the sequence is TGCAGTGCTAGTGTTGCGGGAGCTAATGAAAAACTGTTTTTT.